Shown below are 16 T cell receptor beta chains from a single sample sequenced in a study of blood T cell repertoires in COVID-19. Profiled with immunoSEQ multiplex PCR; TCRdb holds only in-frame clones, not every one. The repertoire includes about 37,000 clones, approximately 87% of them detected once, and 35% to 50% sits in the top ten. The source material was peripheral blood. Receptors originate from a human donor in a cohort sampled during active COVID-19.

The chain links TRBV9 to TRBJ2-2; TRBD2 aligns across 10 bases. V lost 0 bases, J lost 3 bases, and 2 bases stayed unmatched. This CDR3 has 16 amino acids. CDR1 is SGDLS and CDR2 is YYNGEE in the germline V gene. The CDR3 DNA reads TGTGCCAGCAGCGTAGCTAGCGGGGGCCACACCGGGGAGCTGTTTTTT. It codes for CASSVASGGHTGELFF.

This clone was detected only a few times. The chain has TRBV3-1 (or the pseudogene TRBV3-2) and TRBJ2-1; TRBD2 aligns across 11 bases. Trimming at V came to 4 bases and at J to 10 bases, leaving 9 bases not matched to a gene. The CDR3 runs to 15 residues. Germline V CDR1 and CDR2: LGHDT, YNNKEL (reference sequence). CDR3 in amino acids: CASSPRWTSGFEQFF. CDR3 nucleotides: TGTGCCAGCAGCCCCCGCTGGACTAGCGGGTTCGAGCAGTTCTTC.

This chain joins TRBV12-5 and TRBJ2-3; 8 bases match TRBD1. The CDR3 runs to 16 residues. Losses at the gene ends were 1 base for V and 1 base for J; bases not matched to a gene: 4. Germline V gives CDR1 LGHNT, CDR2 FRNRAP. CDR3 loop: CASGLALGQGTDTQYF. The CDR3 region has the DNA TGTGCTAGTGGTTTGGCTTTGGGACAGGGCACAGATACGCAGTATTTT.

The chain couples TRBV4-2 to TRBJ2-7, with 12 bases that match TRBD1. Per the germline V gene, CDR1 is LGHNA and CDR2 is YNFKEQ. The CDR3 runs to 17 residues. J was trimmed by 3 bases and V by 4 bases; bases with no gene match: 10. This CDR3 reads CASSPTSGQGAIYEQYF. CDR3 DNA: TGTGCCAGCAGCCCCACCTCGGGACAGGGGGCTATCTACGAGCAGTACTTC.

The chain carries TRBV5-1 and TRBJ1-1; 9 bases fit TRBD1. With 4 bases clipped from V and 6 bases from J, the junction kept 7 bases outside the gene matches. The CDR3 contains 14 residues. Germline V gives CDR1 SGHRS, CDR2 YFSETQ. The CDR3 DNA reads TGCGCCAGCAGCCCGGGACAGGGTGGGGCTGAAGCTTTCTTT. Protein product: CASSPGQGGAEAFF.

As for this clone: The junction and the germline gene differ at one end; a read error may be behind it. The chain carries TRBV3-1 (or the pseudogene TRBV3-2) and TRBJ1-2; 8 bases map to TRBD1. The CDR3 is 13 amino acids. From germline, CDR1 is LGHDT and CDR2 YNNKEL (reference sequence). CDR3 region: CASSLGTGPPSLF. CDR3 nucleotide sequence: TGTGCCAGCAGCCTCGGGACAGGACCACCATCCCTCTTC.

The chain is built from TRBV19 and TRBJ2-7; the match to TRBD1 covers 7 bases. This CDR3 region has 15 residues. Looked up from germline, CDR1 is LNHDA and CDR2 is SQIVND (reference sequence). The V segment lost 6 bases and the J segment 2 bases; nucleotides outside the gene matches: 10. Here the CDR3 DNA reads TGTGCCAGTAGCAATGGACAGGACACCGCCTACGAGCAGTACTTC. This codes for CASSNGQDTAYEQYF.

The V gene is TRBV4-3, the J gene TRBJ1-1; weak D call: TRBD1 (5 bases). Trimming removed 1 base at V and 7 bases at J, with 13 bases between. The CDR3 totals 14 residues. The germline V gene has CDR1 LGHNA and CDR2 YSLEER. The chain's CDR3 is CASSQVGATSEAFF. The CDR3, as DNA: TGCGCCAGCAGCCAAGTTGGGGCTACAAGTGAAGCTTTCTTT.

This rearrangement joins TRBV28 to TRBJ2-3; TRBD2 matches 9 bases. CDR1 MDHEN and CDR2 SYDVKM come from the germline V gene. The V and J ends lost 6 bases and 3 bases, in that order; junction bases with no gene match: 13. This CDR3 is 17 amino acids long. The CDR3 loop is CASRPGEAGGLTDTQYF. CDR3 nucleotide sequence: TGTGCCAGCAGGCCCGGCGAAGCGGGGGGCTTAACAGATACGCAGTATTTT.

This clone was picked up a small number of times. The chain has TRBV9 and TRBJ1-6; maybe TRBD1 (5 bases). This CDR3 has 14 amino acids. Between the trimmed V and J ends, which lost 2 bases and 5 bases, there was a span of 8 bases. Germline CDR1 SGDLS, CDR2 YYNGEE. CDR3 region: CASSVRVNNSPLHF. The CDR3 DNA follows: TGTGCCAGCAGCGTCAGGGTAAATAATTCACCCCTCCACTTT.

V usage is TRBV2 and J usage is TRBJ1-2; the D gene is possibly TRBD1 (6 bases). The CDR3 has 13 amino acids. Trimming shortened V by 1 base and J by 7 bases, and 10 bases separated the two germline ends. Germline V CDR1 and CDR2: SNHLY, FYNNEI. CDR3 sequence reads: CASSEEQGSGYTF. The CDR3 DNA sequence: TGTGCCAGCAGTGAAGAGCAGGGGTCTGGCTACACCTTC.

The rearrangement links TRBV29-1 to TRBJ2-2; 10 nucleotides align to TRBD1. Trimming cost V 8 bases and J 2 bases; bases outside gene matches: 5. The germline gives CDR1 SQVTM, CDR2 ANQGSEA. The CDR3 consists of 14 residues. This CDR3 is CSTGTGANTGELFF. The CDR3 DNA is TGCAGCACTGGGACAGGGGCTAACACCGGGGAGCTGTTTTTT.

V is TRBV19 and J is TRBJ1-1; D not resolved. With 1 base removed from V and 4 bases from J, the gap between germline ends came to 7 bases. The V gene's germline CDR1 is LNHDA and CDR2 SQIVND (reference sequence). There are 13 residues in the CDR3. CDR3 amino acids: CASSIAGITEAFF. DNA of the CDR3: TGTGCCAGTAGTATAGCAGGAATCACTGAAGCTTTCTTT.

This chain connects TRBV11-2 to TRBJ2-1; D not certain. V lost 1 base and J 9 bases, leaving 22 bases between the germline ends. Germline CDR1 is SGHAT and CDR2 is FQNNGV. The CDR3 consists of 17 residues. The DNA for the CDR3 is TGTGCCAGCAGCTTAGCGAAAGACCTAGTAAGGCTCGGTGAGCAGTTCTTC. It codes for CASSLAKDLVRLGEQFF.

The chain couples TRBV19 to TRBJ2-5; D unresolved. Trimming removed 5 bases at V and 2 bases at J, with 12 bases between. Germline loops: CDR1 LNHDA, CDR2 SQIVND (reference sequence). The CDR3 contains 14 residues. The CDR3 nucleotides are TGTGCCAGTAGTCCCCCGGTCGGGCAAGAGACCCAGTACTTC. The encoded protein is CASSPPVGQETQYF.

CDR3 loop: CASSVVQGGYGYTF. Written as DNA, the CDR3 is TGTGCCAGCAGCGTAGTTCAGGGCGGCTATGGCTACACCTTC. The J gene is TRBJ1-2, the V gene TRBV9; tentatively, D is TRBD1 (5 bases). The CDR3 is 14 residues long. CDR1 is SGDLS, CDR2 YYNGEE, per germline. V was trimmed by 0 bases and J by 4 bases, leaving 10 bases between them.